This T cell receptor (beta chain) was observed in a study of cytomegalovirus exposure and HLA in healthy donors. A multiplex PCR was run with 60 Vbeta primers and 13 Jbeta primers. Clones were read by immunoSEQ multiplex PCR, and TCRdb kept only the in-frame ones, dropping some. The sample records 200,000 or so clones, less than 85% being singletons. The CDR3 loop spans 15 amino acids. Unmatched junction bases numbered 6, after V lost 3 bases and J lost 5 bases. Germline assignment: CDR1 MNHNS and CDR2 SASEGT. This clone was observed a handful of times. At the time of sampling, donors were nominally healthy, though unrecorded immune exposures were likely.

The genes are TRBV6-1 and TRBJ1-5, with 8 bases that match TRBD1. The TCR was taken from a man aged 18 to 30 in good health and CMV-seronegative. The sequenced material came from PBMCs. Written as DNA, the CDR3 is TGTGCCAGCAGTGAGAAGGGGACAGGTTATCAGCCCCAGCATTTT. Amino acids: CASSEKGTGYQPQHF.